The text below deals with one TCR beta chain. Its matching antigen is unknown. The sample originates from a study of cytomegalovirus exposure and HLA in healthy donors. V dropped 4 bases and J dropped 3 bases, with 8 bases sitting between them. The CDR3 covers 13 residues. Germline CDR1 is SGHDN and CDR2 is FVKESK. Notes on the study in general: Later analysis showed TCR association rates varying by HLA locus, highest for DRB1 and lowest for HLA-C. Cytomegalovirus status was reportedly diagnosed by the classifier with high sensitivity and specificity.

PCR used 60 Vbeta primers and 13 Jbeta primers. TCRdb's table, derived via immunoSEQ multiplex PCR, lists solely in-frame clones and lacks some. This table holds approximately 180,000 clones, roughly 86% found once. The source material was PBMCs. The clonotype originates from a girl aged 5 to 17 in good health and CMV-seropositive. The chain couples TRBV14 to TRBJ2-3, with a possible D match to TRBD1 (5 bases). CDR3 amino acids: CASSRRQTDTQYF. In DNA, the CDR3 is TGTGCCAGCAGCCGCAGACAGACAGATACGCAGTATTTT.